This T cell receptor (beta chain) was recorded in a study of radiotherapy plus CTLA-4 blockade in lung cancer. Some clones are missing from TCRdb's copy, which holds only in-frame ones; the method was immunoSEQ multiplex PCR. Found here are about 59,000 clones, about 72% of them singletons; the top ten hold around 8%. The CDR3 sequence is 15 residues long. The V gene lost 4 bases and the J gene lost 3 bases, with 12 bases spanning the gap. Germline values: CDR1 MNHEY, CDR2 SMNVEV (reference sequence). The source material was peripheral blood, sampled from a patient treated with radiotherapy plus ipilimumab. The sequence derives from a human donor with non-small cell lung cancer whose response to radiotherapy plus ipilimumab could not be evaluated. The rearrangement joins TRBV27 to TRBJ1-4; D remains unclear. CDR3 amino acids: CASSWRGSANEKLFF. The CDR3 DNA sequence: TGTGCCAGCAGTTGGCGCGGGTCAGCTAATGAAAAACTGTTTTTT.